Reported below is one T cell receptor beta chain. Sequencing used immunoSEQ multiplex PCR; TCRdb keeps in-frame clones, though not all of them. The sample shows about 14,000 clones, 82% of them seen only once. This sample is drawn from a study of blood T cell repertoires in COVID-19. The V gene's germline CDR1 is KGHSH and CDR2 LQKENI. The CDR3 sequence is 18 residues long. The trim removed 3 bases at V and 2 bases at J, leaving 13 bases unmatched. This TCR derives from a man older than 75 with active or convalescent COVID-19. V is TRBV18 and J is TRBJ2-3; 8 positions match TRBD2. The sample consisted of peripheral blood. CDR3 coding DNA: TGTGCCAGCTCACCGCCCCGGGTTAGCGGGGCCAACACAGATACGCAGTATTTT. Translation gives CASSPPRVSGANTDTQYF. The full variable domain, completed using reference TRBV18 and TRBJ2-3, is NAGVMQNPRHLVRRRGQEARLRCSPMKGHSHVYWYRQLPEEGLKFMVYLQKENIIDESGMPKERFSAEFPKEGPSILRIQQVVRGDSAAYFCASSPPRVSGANTDTQYFGPGTRLTVL.